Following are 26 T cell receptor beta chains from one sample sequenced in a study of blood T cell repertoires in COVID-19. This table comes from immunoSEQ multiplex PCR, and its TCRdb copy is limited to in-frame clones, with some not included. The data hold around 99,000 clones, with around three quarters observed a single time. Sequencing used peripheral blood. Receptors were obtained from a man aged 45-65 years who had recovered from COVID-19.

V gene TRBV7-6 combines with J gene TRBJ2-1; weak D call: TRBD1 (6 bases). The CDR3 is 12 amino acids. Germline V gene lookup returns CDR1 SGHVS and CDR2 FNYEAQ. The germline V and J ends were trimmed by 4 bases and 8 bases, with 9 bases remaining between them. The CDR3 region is CASSSTGYEQFF. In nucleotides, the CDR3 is TGTGCCAGCAGCTCGACAGGTTATGAGCAGTTCTTC. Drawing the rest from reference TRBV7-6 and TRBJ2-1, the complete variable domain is GAGVSQSPRYKVTKRGQDVALRCDPISGHVSLYWYRQALGQGPEFLTYFNYEAQQDKSGLPNDRFSAERPEGSISTLTIQRTEQRDSAMYRCASSSTGYEQFFGPGTRLTVL.

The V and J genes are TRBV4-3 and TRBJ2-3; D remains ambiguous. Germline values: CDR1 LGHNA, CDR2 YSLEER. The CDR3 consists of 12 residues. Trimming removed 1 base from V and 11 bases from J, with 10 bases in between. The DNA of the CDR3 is TGCGCCAGCAGCCAAGTGACTGGCAGGCAGTATTTT. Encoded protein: CASSQVTGRQYF.

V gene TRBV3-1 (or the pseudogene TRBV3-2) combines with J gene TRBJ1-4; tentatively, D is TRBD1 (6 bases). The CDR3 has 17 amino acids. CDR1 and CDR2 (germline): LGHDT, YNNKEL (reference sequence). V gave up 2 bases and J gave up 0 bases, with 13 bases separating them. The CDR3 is CASSQPGTRATNEKLFF. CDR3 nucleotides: TGTGCCAGCAGCCAACCCGGGACACGGGCAACTAATGAAAAACTGTTTTTT.

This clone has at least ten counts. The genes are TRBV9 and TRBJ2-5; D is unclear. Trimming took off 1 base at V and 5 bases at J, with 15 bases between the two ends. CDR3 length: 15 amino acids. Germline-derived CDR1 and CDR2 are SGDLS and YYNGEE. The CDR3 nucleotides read TGTGCCAGCAGCGTATCCGGCAACTTCGGGGAGACCCAGTACTTC. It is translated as CASSVSGNFGETQYF.

This CDR3 is CASSQYSGTDEQYF. The CDR3 DNA reads as TGCGCCAGCAGCCAATACAGCGGAACGGACGAGCAGTACTTC. The chain uses TRBV5-1 and TRBJ2-7, with D tentatively TRBD2 (5 bases). Deletions cut 4 bases from V and 5 bases from J, with 16 bases between. The CDR3 runs to 14 residues. Germline CDR1 and CDR2: SGHRS and YFSETQ. The variable domain in full, completed from reference TRBV5-1 and TRBJ2-7, reads KAGVTQTPRYLIKTRGQQVTLSCSPISGHRSVSWYQQTPGQGLQFLFEYFSETQRNKGNFPGRFSGRQFSNSRSEMNVSTLELGDSALYLCASSQYSGTDEQYFGPGTRLTVT.

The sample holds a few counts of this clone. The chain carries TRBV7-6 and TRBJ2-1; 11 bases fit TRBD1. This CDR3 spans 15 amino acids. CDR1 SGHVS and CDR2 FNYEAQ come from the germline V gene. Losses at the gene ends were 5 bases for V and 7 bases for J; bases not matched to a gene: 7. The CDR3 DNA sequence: TGTGCCAGCAGCCAGGACAGGGGGCTTTATAATGAGCAGTTCTTC. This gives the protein CASSQDRGLYNEQFF.

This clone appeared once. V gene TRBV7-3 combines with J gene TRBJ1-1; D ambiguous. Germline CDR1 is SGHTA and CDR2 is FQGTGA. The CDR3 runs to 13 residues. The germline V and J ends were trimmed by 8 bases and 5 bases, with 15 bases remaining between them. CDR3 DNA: TGTGCCAGCGGCCCCGGGAAGGGTACTGAAGCTTTCTTT. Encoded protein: CASGPGKGTEAFF.

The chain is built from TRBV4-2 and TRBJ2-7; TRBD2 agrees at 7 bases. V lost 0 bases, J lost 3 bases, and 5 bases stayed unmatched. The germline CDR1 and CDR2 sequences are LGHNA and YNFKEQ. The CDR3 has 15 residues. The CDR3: CASSQESSGNYEQYF. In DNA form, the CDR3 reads TGTGCCAGCAGCCAAGAATCCAGCGGGAACTACGAGCAGTACTTC.

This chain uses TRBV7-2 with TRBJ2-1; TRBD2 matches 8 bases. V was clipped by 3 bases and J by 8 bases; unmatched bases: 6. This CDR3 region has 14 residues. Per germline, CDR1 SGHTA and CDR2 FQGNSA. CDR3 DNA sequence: TGTGCCAGCAGCTTCCTAGCGGGTTTTGATGAGCAGTTCTTC. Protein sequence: CASSFLAGFDEQFF.

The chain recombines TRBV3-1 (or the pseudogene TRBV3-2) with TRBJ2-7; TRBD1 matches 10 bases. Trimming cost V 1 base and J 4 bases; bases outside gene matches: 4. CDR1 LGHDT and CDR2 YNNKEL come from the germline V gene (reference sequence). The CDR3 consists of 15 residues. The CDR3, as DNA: TGTGCCAGCAGCCAAGGACAGGGGGCGTATTACGAGCAGTACTTC. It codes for CASSQGQGAYYEQYF.

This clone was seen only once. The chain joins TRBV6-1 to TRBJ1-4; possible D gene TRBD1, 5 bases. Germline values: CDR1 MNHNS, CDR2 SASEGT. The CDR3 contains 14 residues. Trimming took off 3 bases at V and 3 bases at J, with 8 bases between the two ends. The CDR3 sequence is CASSEGGANEKLFF. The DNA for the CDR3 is TGTGCCAGCAGTGAGGGGGGAGCTAATGAAAAACTGTTTTTT.

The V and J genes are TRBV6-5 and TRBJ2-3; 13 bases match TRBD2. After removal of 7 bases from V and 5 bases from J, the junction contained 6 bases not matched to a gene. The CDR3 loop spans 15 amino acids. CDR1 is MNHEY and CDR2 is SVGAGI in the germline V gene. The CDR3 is CASTLLAGGEDTQYF. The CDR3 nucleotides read TGTGCCAGCACCTTACTAGCGGGGGGGGAAGATACGCAGTATTTT.

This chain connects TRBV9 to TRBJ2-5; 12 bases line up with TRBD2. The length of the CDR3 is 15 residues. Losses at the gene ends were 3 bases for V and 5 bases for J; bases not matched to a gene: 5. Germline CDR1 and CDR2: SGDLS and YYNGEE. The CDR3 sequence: CASSETSGRGETQYF. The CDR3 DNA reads TGTGCCAGCAGCGAGACTAGCGGGAGAGGGGAGACCCAGTACTTC.

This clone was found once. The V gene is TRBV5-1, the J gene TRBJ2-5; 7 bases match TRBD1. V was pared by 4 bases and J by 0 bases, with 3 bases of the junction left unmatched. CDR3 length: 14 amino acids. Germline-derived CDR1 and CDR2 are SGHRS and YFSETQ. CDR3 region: CASSVGQNQETQYF. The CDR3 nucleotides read TGCGCCAGCAGCGTGGGACAGAACCAAGAGACCCAGTACTTC.

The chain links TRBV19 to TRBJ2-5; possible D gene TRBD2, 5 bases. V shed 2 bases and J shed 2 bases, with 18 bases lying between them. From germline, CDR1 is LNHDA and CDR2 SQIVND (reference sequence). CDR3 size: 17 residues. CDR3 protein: CASSIPLEVIPQETQYF. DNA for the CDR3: TGTGCCAGTAGTATACCTTTGGAGGTAATACCTCAAGAGACCCAGTACTTC.

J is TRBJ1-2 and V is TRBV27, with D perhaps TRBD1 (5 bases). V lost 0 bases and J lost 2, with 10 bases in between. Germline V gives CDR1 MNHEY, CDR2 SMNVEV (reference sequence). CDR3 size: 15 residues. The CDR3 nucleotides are TGTGCCAGCAGTTTATCAGTCCGACAGAACTATGGCTACACCTTC. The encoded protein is CASSLSVRQNYGYTF.

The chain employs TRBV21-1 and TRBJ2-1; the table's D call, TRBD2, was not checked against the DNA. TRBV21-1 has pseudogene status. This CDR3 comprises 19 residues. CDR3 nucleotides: TGTGCCAGCAGCAAAGGACGGGGACTAGCGGGTTTCTCCTACAATGAGCAGTTCTTC. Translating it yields CASSKGRGLAGFSYNEQFF.

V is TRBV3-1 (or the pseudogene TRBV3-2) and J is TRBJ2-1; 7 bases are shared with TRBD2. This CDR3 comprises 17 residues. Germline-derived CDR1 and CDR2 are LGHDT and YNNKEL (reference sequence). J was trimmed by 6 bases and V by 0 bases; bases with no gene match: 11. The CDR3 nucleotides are TGTGCCAGCAGCCAAGATCCTCGCGGGAGCCGAGGCAATGAGCAGTTCTTC. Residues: CASSQDPRGSRGNEQFF.

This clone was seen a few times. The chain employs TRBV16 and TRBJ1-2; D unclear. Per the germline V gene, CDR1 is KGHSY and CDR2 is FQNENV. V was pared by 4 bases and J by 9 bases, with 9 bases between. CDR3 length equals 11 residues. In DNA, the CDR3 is TGTGCCAGCAGCCCGACTAACCGCTACACCTTC. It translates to CASSPTNRYTF.

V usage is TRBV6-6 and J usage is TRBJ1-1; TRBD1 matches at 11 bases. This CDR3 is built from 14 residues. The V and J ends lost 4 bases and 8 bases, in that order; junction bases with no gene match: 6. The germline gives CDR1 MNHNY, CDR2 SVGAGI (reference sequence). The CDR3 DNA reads TGTGCCAGCAGTTCGCGGGGACAGGGGGTCGAAGCTTTCTTT. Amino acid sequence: CASSSRGQGVEAFF.

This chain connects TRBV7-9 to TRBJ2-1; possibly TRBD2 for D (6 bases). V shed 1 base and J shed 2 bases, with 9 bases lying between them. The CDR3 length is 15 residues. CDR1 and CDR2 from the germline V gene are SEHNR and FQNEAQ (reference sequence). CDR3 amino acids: CASSLDTGAYNEQFF. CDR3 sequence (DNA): TGTGCCAGCAGCTTAGACACGGGAGCCTACAATGAGCAGTTCTTC.

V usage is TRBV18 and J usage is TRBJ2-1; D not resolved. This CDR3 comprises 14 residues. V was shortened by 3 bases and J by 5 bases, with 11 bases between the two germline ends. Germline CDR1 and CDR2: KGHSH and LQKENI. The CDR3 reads CASSPLPDNNEQFF. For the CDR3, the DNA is TGTGCCAGCTCACCTCTCCCAGACAACAATGAGCAGTTCTTC. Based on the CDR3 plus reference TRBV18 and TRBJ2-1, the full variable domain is NAGVMQNPRHLVRRRGQEARLRCSPMKGHSHVYWYRQLPEEGLKFMVYLQKENIIDESGMPKERFSAEFPKEGPSILRIQQVVRGDSAAYFCASSPLPDNNEQFFGPGTRLTVL.

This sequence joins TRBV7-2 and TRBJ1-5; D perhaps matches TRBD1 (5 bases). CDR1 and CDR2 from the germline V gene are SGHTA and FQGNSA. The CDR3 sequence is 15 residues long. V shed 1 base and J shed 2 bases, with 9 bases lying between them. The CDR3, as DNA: TGTGCCAGCAGCTTAGAAGGAGGGGGCAATCAGCCCCAGCATTTT. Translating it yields CASSLEGGGNQPQHF.

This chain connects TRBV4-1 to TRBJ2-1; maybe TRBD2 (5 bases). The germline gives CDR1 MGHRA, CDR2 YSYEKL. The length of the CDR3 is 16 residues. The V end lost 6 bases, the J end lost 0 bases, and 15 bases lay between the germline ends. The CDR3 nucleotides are TGCGCCAGCAGGACCCTCCTAGCAGCCTCCTACAATGAGCAGTTCTTC. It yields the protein CASRTLLAASYNEQFF.

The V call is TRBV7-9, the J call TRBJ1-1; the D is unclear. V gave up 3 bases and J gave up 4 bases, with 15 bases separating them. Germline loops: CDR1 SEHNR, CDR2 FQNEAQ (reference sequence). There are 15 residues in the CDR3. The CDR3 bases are TGTGCCAGCAGCTTTGAGCCTGGTGGAGGCACTGAAGCTTTCTTT. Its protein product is CASSFEPGGGTEAFF.

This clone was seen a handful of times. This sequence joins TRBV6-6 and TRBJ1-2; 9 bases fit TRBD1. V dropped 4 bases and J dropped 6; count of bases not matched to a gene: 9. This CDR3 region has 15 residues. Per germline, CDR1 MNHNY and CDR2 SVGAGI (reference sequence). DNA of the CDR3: TGTGCCAGCAGTTCCGGACAGGGGAAGTTGAATGGCTACACCTTC. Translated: CASSSGQGKLNGYTF.